A selection of T cell receptor beta chains follows, all from one sample in a study of cytomegalovirus exposure and HLA in healthy donors. Libraries were prepared by immunoSEQ multiplex PCR; TCRdb keeps only in-frame clonotypes and omits some of them. The sample has roughly 90,000 clones, roughly four fifths seen once. The sample was PBMCs. These receptors were taken from a man aged 30 to 39 in good health and CMV-seropositive. Both conserved end residues are part of each CDR3. Fields, in order: J gene, clone size, V gene, D gene, CDR3 protein, CDR3 DNA. A D gene is named only where the DNA matches it firmly. Part of the rows lack a size; the others show once, few, many or a class for expanded clones.

J gene: TRBJ2-5
clone size: NA
V gene: TRBV5-1
D gene: NA
CDR3 protein: CASSLRGTVEETQYF
CDR3 DNA: TGCGCCAGCAGCTTGCGCGGGACGGTAGAAGAGACCCAGTACTTC

J gene: TRBJ2-1
clone size: NA
V gene: TRBV10-1
D gene: TRBD2
CDR3 protein: CASTASGRRDEQFF
CDR3 DNA: TGCGCCAGCACTGCGAGCGGGAGGAGGGATGAGCAGTTCTTC

J gene: TRBJ2-7
clone size: NA
V gene: TRBV6-5
D gene: TRBD2
CDR3 protein: CASSYVGTSGSYEQYF
CDR3 DNA: TGTGCCAGCAGTTACGTCGGGACTAGCGGGAGTTACGAGCAGTACTTC

J gene: TRBJ2-7
clone size: NA
V gene: TRBV5-1
D gene: NA
CDR3 protein: CARMGEPGTKNYYEQYF
CDR3 DNA: TGCGCCAGGATGGGGGAACCCGGGACAAAGAACTACTACGAGCAGTACTTC

J gene: TRBJ2-2
clone size: NA
V gene: TRBV14
D gene: TRBD2
CDR3 protein: CASSQDGSGRPRRELFF
CDR3 DNA: TGTGCCAGCAGCCAAGACGGGAGCGGGAGACCCCGGAGGGAGCTGTTTTTT

J gene: TRBJ2-1
clone size: NA
V gene: TRBV5-5
D gene: TRBD1
CDR3 protein: CASSLDRGQIYNEQFF
CDR3 DNA: TGTGCCAGCAGCTTGGACAGGGGACAGATCTACAATGAGCAGTTCTTC

J gene: TRBJ1-4
clone size: NA
V gene: TRBV6-5
D gene: NA
CDR3 protein: CASSRAGYSEKLFF
CDR3 DNA: TGTGCCAGCTCTCGAGCGGGTTATAGTGAAAAACTGTTTTTT

J gene: TRBJ2-1
clone size: NA
V gene: TRBV18
D gene: NA
CDR3 protein: CASSRLEGSYNKQFF
CDR3 DNA: TGTGCCAGCTCACGACTAGAAGGCTCCTACAATAAGCAGTTCTTC

J gene: TRBJ2-5
clone size: NA
V gene: TRBV12-5
D gene: TRBD1
CDR3 protein: CASGLYGQGGKTQYF
CDR3 DNA: TGTGCTAGTGGTTTGTACGGACAGGGCGGAAAGACCCAGTACTTC

J gene: TRBJ2-5
clone size: NA
V gene: TRBV7-6
D gene: TRBD2
CDR3 protein: CASSSLSGGGQETQYF
CDR3 DNA: TGTGCCAGCAGCTCCCTTAGCGGGGGGGGGCAAGAGACCCAGTACTTC

J gene: TRBJ1-1
clone size: NA
V gene: TRBV25-1
D gene: NA
CDR3 protein: CASKGAGVAFF
CDR3 DNA: TGTGCCAGCAAAGGGGCAGGGGTAGCTTTCTTT

J gene: TRBJ2-1
clone size: NA
V gene: TRBV7-2
D gene: TRBD1
CDR3 protein: CASSLTGTSYNEQFF
CDR3 DNA: TGTGCCAGCAGCTTGACAGGGACCTCCTACAATGAGCAGTTCTTC

J gene: TRBJ2-3
clone size: once
V gene: TRBV28
D gene: NA
CDR3 protein: CASRTPGGAGGYTQYF
CDR3 DNA: TGTGCCAGCAGGACACCCGGAGGGGCAGGGGGATATACGCAGTATTTT

J gene: TRBJ2-2
clone size: NA
V gene: TRBV28
D gene: TRBD1
CDR3 protein: CASSLGVRRQGGLTGELFF
CDR3 DNA: TGTGCCAGCAGTTTAGGGGTCCGGAGACAGGGGGGCTTGACCGGGGAGCTGTTTTTT

J gene: TRBJ2-3
clone size: NA
V gene: TRBV9
D gene: NA
CDR3 protein: CASSVNRDISTDTQYF
CDR3 DNA: TGTGCCAGCAGCGTTAACCGGGACATTAGCACAGATACGCAGTATTTT

J gene: TRBJ1-1
clone size: NA
V gene: TRBV25-1
D gene: NA
CDR3 protein: CASSLSPGEGEAFF
CDR3 DNA: TGTGCCAGCAGTTTAAGCCCAGGGGAAGGTGAAGCTTTCTTT

J gene: TRBJ2-3
clone size: NA
V gene: TRBV7-9
D gene: NA
CDR3 protein: CSSSLHRVESGTDTQYF
CDR3 DNA: TGTTCCAGCAGCTTACACAGGGTCGAATCAGGGACAGATACGCAGTATTTT

J gene: TRBJ2-2
clone size: NA
V gene: TRBV7-8
D gene: TRBD2
CDR3 protein: CASSLPGLAGGPRTGELFF
CDR3 DNA: TGTGCCAGCAGCTTACCGGGACTAGCGGGAGGGCCGCGCACCGGGGAGCTGTTTTTT

J gene: TRBJ2-1
clone size: NA
V gene: TRBV27
D gene: TRBD1
CDR3 protein: CASRPGTGSSYNEQFF
CDR3 DNA: TGTGCCAGCAGGCCCGGGACAGGGAGCTCCTACAATGAGCAGTTCTTC

J gene: TRBJ2-4
clone size: NA
V gene: TRBV6-1
D gene: NA
CDR3 protein: CASSDGSAKNIQYF
CDR3 DNA: TGTGCCAGCAGTGATGGCTCAGCCAAAAACATTCAGTACTTC

J gene: TRBJ2-3
clone size: NA
V gene: TRBV6-4
D gene: TRBD2
CDR3 protein: CASSETSGPDTQYF
CDR3 DNA: TGTGCCAGCAGTGAAACTAGCGGACCAGATACGCAGTATTTT

J gene: TRBJ2-7
clone size: NA
V gene: TRBV4-3
D gene: TRBD2
CDR3 protein: CASSQDGVAGRAGQYF
CDR3 DNA: TGCGCCAGCAGCCAAGATGGGGTAGCGGGCCGGGCGGGGCAGTACTTC

J gene: TRBJ2-7
clone size: NA
V gene: TRBV6-5
D gene: TRBD2
CDR3 protein: CASTRGLAGQEQYF
CDR3 DNA: TGTGCCAGCACCAGGGGACTAGCGGGACAGGAGCAGTACTTC

J gene: TRBJ1-1
clone size: NA
V gene: TRBV27
D gene: NA
CDR3 protein: CASSLSTGKGAEAFF
CDR3 DNA: TGTGCCAGCAGTTTATCGACAGGAAAGGGAGCTGAAGCTTTCTTT

J gene: TRBJ2-6
clone size: few
V gene: TRBV30
D gene: NA
CDR3 protein: CAWSPGWGLSGANVLTF
CDR3 DNA: TGTGCCTGGTCCCCCGGGTGGGGCCTCTCTGGGGCCAACGTCCTGACTTTC

J gene: TRBJ2-1
clone size: NA
V gene: TRBV28
D gene: NA
CDR3 protein: CASSLRGRSYNEQFF
CDR3 DNA: TGTGCCAGCAGTTTAAGAGGGAGATCCTACAATGAGCAGTTCTTC

J gene: TRBJ2-5
clone size: NA
V gene: TRBV19
D gene: NA
CDR3 protein: CASSIGGETQYF
CDR3 DNA: TGTGCCAGTAGTATTGGGGGGGAGACCCAGTACTTC

J gene: TRBJ1-4
clone size: NA
V gene: TRBV28
D gene: TRBD1
CDR3 protein: CASSLIGTGDEKLFF
CDR3 DNA: TGTGCCAGCAGTTTAATTGGGACAGGGGATGAAAAACTGTTTTTT

J gene: TRBJ1-3
clone size: once
V gene: TRBV6-5
D gene: NA
CDR3 protein: CASTDGGGSGNTIYF
CDR3 DNA: TGTGCCAGCACCGACGGGGGGGGCTCTGGAAACACCATATATTTT

J gene: TRBJ2-7
clone size: NA
V gene: TRBV13
D gene: NA
CDR3 protein: CASSLAIAVSYEQYF
CDR3 DNA: TGTGCCAGCAGCTTAGCGATAGCGGTCTCCTACGAGCAGTACTTC

J gene: TRBJ1-1
clone size: NA
V gene: TRBV9
D gene: TRBD1
CDR3 protein: CASSAQDRANTEAFF
CDR3 DNA: TGTGCCAGCAGCGCCCAGGACAGGGCGAACACTGAAGCTTTCTTT

J gene: TRBJ1-2
clone size: once
V gene: TRBV5-4
D gene: NA
CDR3 protein: CASREGGSTGGNYGYTF
CDR3 DNA: TGTGCCAGCAGAGAGGGCGGTTCGACGGGGGGGAACTATGGCTACACCTTC

J gene: TRBJ1-1
clone size: NA
V gene: TRBV7-9
D gene: TRBD1
CDR3 protein: CASSLGDRGEDKAFF
CDR3 DNA: TGTGCCAGCAGCTTAGGGGACAGAGGGGAAGATAAAGCTTTCTTT

J gene: TRBJ1-1
clone size: NA
V gene: TRBV5-1
D gene: TRBD1
CDR3 protein: CASTESGTGGYAFF
CDR3 DNA: TGCGCCAGCACCGAATCCGGGACAGGGGGTTACGCTTTCTTT

J gene: TRBJ1-3
clone size: NA
V gene: TRBV4-2
D gene: NA
CDR3 protein: CASSQSGKSSGNTIYF
CDR3 DNA: TGTGCCAGCAGCCAATCCGGGAAGAGCTCTGGAAACACCATATATTTT

J gene: TRBJ2-2
clone size: NA
V gene: TRBV7-2
D gene: NA
CDR3 protein: CASSLYRISTGELFF
CDR3 DNA: TGTGCCAGCAGCTTATACAGGATCTCAACCGGGGAGCTGTTTTTT

J gene: TRBJ2-6
clone size: NA
V gene: TRBV11-2
D gene: NA
CDR3 protein: CASSITDSTYSGANVLTF
CDR3 DNA: TGTGCCAGCAGCATCACCGACAGTACCTACTCTGGGGCCAACGTCCTGACTTTC

J gene: TRBJ1-2
clone size: NA
V gene: TRBV6-1
D gene: TRBD1
CDR3 protein: CASRTGNSYGYTF
CDR3 DNA: TGTGCCAGCAGGACAGGGAACTCCTATGGCTACACCTTC

J gene: TRBJ1-1
clone size: NA
V gene: TRBV11-3
D gene: TRBD1
CDR3 protein: CASSSGTVGEAFF
CDR3 DNA: TGTGCCAGCAGCTCCGGGACAGTTGGTGAAGCTTTCTTT

J gene: TRBJ2-2
clone size: NA
V gene: TRBV27
D gene: TRBD1
CDR3 protein: CATRGTGGFTGELFF
CDR3 DNA: TGTGCCACCAGAGGGACAGGGGGCTTCACCGGGGAGCTGTTTTTT

J gene: TRBJ1-6
clone size: NA
V gene: TRBV30
D gene: NA
CDR3 protein: CAWSAPLGSGSPLHF
CDR3 DNA: TGTGCCTGGAGTGCGCCTCTGGGGTCGGGATCACCCCTCCACTTT

J gene: TRBJ2-1
clone size: NA
V gene: TRBV28
D gene: TRBD2
CDR3 protein: CASSYPFRQREDHEQFF
CDR3 DNA: TGTGCCAGCAGTTACCCCTTCAGGCAGCGGGAGGATCATGAGCAGTTCTTC

J gene: TRBJ2-5
clone size: NA
V gene: TRBV7-2
D gene: NA
CDR3 protein: CASSLGRTSRGQETQYF
CDR3 DNA: TGTGCCAGCAGCTTAGGCCGGACATCCCGTGGCCAAGAGACCCAGTACTTC